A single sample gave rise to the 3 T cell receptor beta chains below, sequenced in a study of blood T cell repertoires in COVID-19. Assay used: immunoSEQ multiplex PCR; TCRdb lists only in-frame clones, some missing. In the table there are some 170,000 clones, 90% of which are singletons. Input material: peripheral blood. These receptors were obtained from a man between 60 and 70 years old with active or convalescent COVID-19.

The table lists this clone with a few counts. CDR3 DNA: TGCAGCGTTGTATCAGGAAATAGCAATCAGCCCCAGCATTTT. This encodes CSVVSGNSNQPQHF. The chain employs TRBV29-1 and TRBJ1-5; D uncertain. The length of the CDR3 is 14 residues. V was shortened by 4 bases and J by 0 bases, with 10 bases between the two germline ends. CDR1 is SQVTM, CDR2 ANQGSEA, per germline.

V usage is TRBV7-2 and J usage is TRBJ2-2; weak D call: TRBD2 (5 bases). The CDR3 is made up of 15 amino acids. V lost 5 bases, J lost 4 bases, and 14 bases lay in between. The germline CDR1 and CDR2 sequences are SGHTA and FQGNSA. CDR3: CASSQSRGFTGELFF. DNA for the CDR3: TGTGCCAGCAGCCAGTCGAGAGGGTTCACCGGGGAGCTGTTTTTT.

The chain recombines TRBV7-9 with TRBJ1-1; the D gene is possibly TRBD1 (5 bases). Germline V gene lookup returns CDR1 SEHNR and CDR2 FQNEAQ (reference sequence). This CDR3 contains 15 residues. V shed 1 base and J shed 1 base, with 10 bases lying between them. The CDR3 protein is CASSLGDSGNTEAFF. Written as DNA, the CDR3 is TGTGCCAGCAGCTTAGGGGACTCAGGGAACACTGAAGCTTTCTTT.